Listed here are 14 T cell receptor beta chains from one sample, sequenced in a study of blood T cell repertoires in COVID-19. The table came from immunoSEQ multiplex PCR; TCRdb's copy has only in-frame clones and leaves some out. The sample lists 200,000 to 250,000 clones, 88% occurring once. Sequenced input: PBMCs or T cells enriched from blood (not recorded which). All receptors come from a woman aged 50 to 65 with acute COVID-19.

CDR3 sequence reads: CASIEAVAGGQETQYF. The CDR3, as DNA: TGTGCCAGCATTGAGGCAGTGGCCGGGGGGCAAGAGACCCAGTACTTC. The chain recombines TRBV28 with TRBJ2-5; 7 positions agree with TRBD2. The CDR3 is 16 residues long. V shed 7 bases, J shed 2 bases, and the junction held 13 bases outside the gene matches. Germline V gene data show CDR1 as MDHEN and CDR2 as SYDVKM.

V is TRBV3-1 (or the pseudogene TRBV3-2) and J is TRBJ2-7, with D perhaps matching TRBD2 (6 bases). The CDR3 contains 12 residues. V was cut by 6 bases and J by 3 bases, with 9 bases left in between. Looked up from germline, CDR1 is LGHDT and CDR2 is YNNKEL (reference sequence). Here the CDR3 DNA reads TGTGCCAGCAGTCGCGGGAACTACGAGCAGTACTTC. It specifies CASSRGNYEQYF.

The rearrangement joins TRBV27 to TRBJ1-1, with TRBD1 matching over 7 bases. This CDR3 spans 14 amino acids. Looked up from germline, CDR1 is MNHEY and CDR2 is SMNVEV (reference sequence). The trim removed 2 bases at V and 1 base at J, leaving 1 base unmatched. The chain's CDR3 is CASSLRDRNTEAFF. CDR3 DNA sequence: TGTGCCAGCAGTTTAAGGGACAGGAACACTGAAGCTTTCTTT.

The CDR3 is CAISGVSGLAGGEQFF. The CDR3 nucleotides read TGTGCCATCAGTGGGGTTTCGGGACTAGCGGGAGGTGAGCAGTTCTTC. The rearrangement joins TRBV10-3 to TRBJ2-1; 15 positions match TRBD2. The junction had 7 bases not matched to a gene; V was cut back by 4 bases and J by 9 bases. Germline CDR1 is ENHRY and CDR2 is SYGVKD. This CDR3 spans 16 amino acids.

The V call is TRBV27, the J call TRBJ2-6, with 7 bases that match TRBD1. Germline V gene lookup returns CDR1 MNHEY and CDR2 SMNVEV (reference sequence). V was pared by 3 bases and J by 1 base, with 6 bases of the junction left unmatched. The CDR3 is 17 residues long. CDR3 sequence (DNA): TGTGCCAGCAGTTTCTACCTGACAGGGTCTGGGGCCAACGTCCTGACTTTC. Its translation: CASSFYLTGSGANVLTF. The full variable domain, rest sourced from reference TRBV27 and TRBJ2-6, is EAQVTQNPRYLITVTGKKLTVTCSQNMNHEYMSWYRQDPGLGLRQIYYSMNVEVTDKGDVPEGYKVSRKEKRNFPLILESPSPNQTSLYFCASSFYLTGSGANVLTFGAGSRLTVL.

This clone has ten or more counts. V gene TRBV4-2 combines with J gene TRBJ1-2; possible D gene TRBD1, 5 bases. Trimming shortened V by 1 base and J by 4 bases, and 16 bases separated the two germline ends. Germline V gene data show CDR1 as LGHNA and CDR2 as YNFKEQ. There are 16 residues in the CDR3. The CDR3 spells CASSQGEGAVGYGYTF. CDR3 nucleotides: TGTGCCAGCAGCCAAGGGGAAGGGGCCGTAGGCTATGGCTACACCTTC.

This clone was counted a few times. The chain links TRBV29-1 to TRBJ2-7; TRBD1 is a possible D gene (5 bases). The V gene's germline CDR1 is SQVTM and CDR2 ANQGSEA. Trimming stripped 5 bases from V and 6 bases from J, with 14 bases between. CDR3 length: 12 amino acids. Here the CDR3 reads CSVPLQGGEQYF. For the CDR3, the DNA is TGCAGCGTTCCCTTGCAGGGTGGCGAGCAGTACTTC.

V usage is TRBV19 and J usage is TRBJ1-5; D unresolved. V dropped 8 bases and J dropped 7 bases, with 12 bases sitting between them. CDR3 size: 12 residues. Germline CDR1 is LNHDA and CDR2 is SQIVND (reference sequence). CDR3 amino acids: CASQRRPQPQHF. CDR3 nucleotides: TGTGCCAGTCAGAGGCGGCCCCAGCCCCAGCATTTT. The full variable domain, its missing parts supplied by reference TRBV19 and TRBJ1-5, is DGGITQSPKYLFRKEGQNVTLSCEQNLNHDAMYWYRQDPGQGLRLIYYSQIVNDFQKGDIAEGYSVSREKKESFPLTVTSAQKNPTAFYLCASQRRPQPQHFGDGTRLSIL.

The V and J genes are TRBV4-1 and TRBJ1-4; 7 nucleotides align to TRBD1. This CDR3 is built from 14 residues. From germline, CDR1 is MGHRA and CDR2 YSYEKL. After removal of 4 bases from V and 4 bases from J, the junction contained 3 bases not matched to a gene. CDR3: CASSPGQVNEKLFF. The CDR3 coding sequence is TGCGCCAGCAGCCCCGGACAGGTTAATGAAAAACTGTTTTTT.

V gene TRBV29-1 combines with J gene TRBJ2-1, with TRBD2 identical over 15 bases. CDR1 is SQVTM and CDR2 is ANQGSEA in the germline V gene. The CDR3 is made up of 15 amino acids. V shed 6 bases, J shed 8 bases, and the junction held 8 bases outside the gene matches. In nucleotides, the CDR3 is TGCAGCGTGCGGGGGACTAGCGGGAGGAGGGATGAGCAGTTCTTC. As protein: CSVRGTSGRRDEQFF.

The V and J genes are TRBV4-1 and TRBJ1-1; 8 bases fit TRBD1. V shed 3 bases and J 4 bases; nucleotides not matched to a gene: 7. Germline CDR1 reads MGHRA; CDR2 reads YSYEKL. The CDR3 sequence is 15 residues long. CDR3 in DNA: TGCGCCAGCAGCCAGCCGACAGGGGCTGGCACTGAAGCTTTCTTT. Its translation is CASSQPTGAGTEAFF.

The sample holds a few counts of this clone. The chain carries TRBV5-1 and TRBJ1-1, with D perhaps TRBD1 (6 bases). CDR1 and CDR2 from the germline V gene are SGHRS and YFSETQ. V lost 1 base and J lost 6, with 13 bases in between. The CDR3 runs 14 residues. For the CDR3, the DNA is TGCGCCAGCAGCTTGCGAACAGGGTCCTCTGAAGCTTTCTTT. As protein: CASSLRTGSSEAFF.

The chain carries TRBV18 and TRBJ2-2; weak D call: TRBD1 (6 bases). The CDR3 covers 15 residues. Germline V CDR1 and CDR2: KGHSH, LQKENI. Trimming cost V 3 bases and J 2 bases, with 10 bases left between them. The CDR3 spells CASSPVGGNTGELFF. The CDR3, as DNA: TGTGCCAGCTCACCGGTAGGGGGAAACACCGGGGAGCTGTTTTTT.

J is TRBJ1-2 and V is TRBV2; TRBD1 might be the D (5 bases). The CDR3 contains 15 residues. Germline V lookup: CDR1 SNHLY, CDR2 FYNNEI. V was shortened by 4 bases and J by 0 bases, with 12 bases between the two germline ends. CDR3 in DNA: TGTGCCAGCAGTGGGGGGGGACGGCCTAACTATGGCTACACCTTC. Translation: CASSGGGRPNYGYTF. Filled out from reference TRBV2 and TRBJ1-2, the complete variable domain reads EPEVTQTPSHQVTQMGQEVILRCVPISNHLYFYWYRQILGQKVEFLVSFYNNEISEKSEIFDDQFSVERPDGSNFTLKIRSTKLEDSAMYFCASSGGGRPNYGYTFGSGTRLTVV.